The clone carrying this T cell receptor beta chain was observed at least ten times. Unique molecular identifiers tagged the TCRbeta library. MiXCR, run by TCRdb on the PCR reads, gives a single entry per CDR3 protein. The profile shows about 610,000 distinct CDR3 sequences, roughly 10% of them singletons. The data stem from a study of T-cell reconstitution after alpha-beta-depleted transplantation in children. Germline CDR1 is SGHRS and CDR2 is YFSETQ. With V trimmed by 3 bases and J by 5 bases, 5 bases remained unmatched. The CDR3 runs 15 residues. The source material was PBMCs from the stem cell graft donor, sampled from the stem cell graft. The chain uses TRBV5-1 and TRBJ2-1; TRBD2 matches 10 bases. This sequence was found in a human donor who donated a stem cell graft to a child with acute myeloid leukemia. This CDR3 reads CASSYPSGSHNEQFF. In DNA form, the CDR3 reads TGCGCCAGCAGCTACCCTAGCGGGAGCCACAATGAGCAGTTCTTC.